The text below deals with one T cell receptor beta chain. Across 20 to 25 US areas, participants ranged in age from roughly 18 to 95 years. With V trimmed by 3 bases and J by 9 bases, 12 bases remained unmatched. Germline CDR1 and CDR2: SGHNT and YYREEE (reference sequence). The CDR3 runs to 16 residues. The sample comes from a study of blood T cell repertoires in COVID-19. Study-level information: Samples taken during acute and convalescent COVID-19 were collected in the United States, Italy and Spain. In each case, the material was cDNA or gDNA derived from T cells, B-cell-depleted T cells, or PBMCs.

The assay was immunoSEQ multiplex PCR, and TCRdb's table has in-frame clones only and misses some. The data contain over 250,000 clones, about 88% of them singletons. The sequenced sample consisted of PBMCs or T cells enriched from blood (not recorded which). This TCR came from a man aged 55-75 years who had recovered from COVID-19. This chain uses TRBV5-4 with TRBJ2-1, with 10 nucleotides matching TRBD2. CDR3 loop: CASSSSRDSGRSEQFF. CDR3 bases: TGTGCCAGCAGCTCCTCCCGGGATAGCGGGAGGTCTGAGCAGTTCTTC.